This T cell receptor (beta chain) was found in a study of T cells in tumors after PD-1 blockade. Study context: Treatment was either pembrolizumab 200 mg every 3 weeks or cemiplimab 350 mg every 2 weeks. Blood samples averaged roughly 120,000 templates (range roughly 24,000-290,000) and approximately 35,000 unique clonotypes. A subset received ongoing vismodegib 150 mg daily alongside anti-PD-1 therapy.

A few counts support this clone. Antigen: not known. Study-wide results and limits: Blood contained about 42% of the tumor's TCR clonotypes.

This CDR3 region has 16 residues. The V gene lost 2 bases and the J gene lost 5 bases, with 16 bases spanning the gap. Germline CDR1 is LNHDA and CDR2 is SQIVND (reference sequence). Clones were sequenced by immunoSEQ multiplex PCR, and TCRdb holds only the in-frame ones, with some missing. The repertoire holds about 15,000 clones, approximately 80% seen once, with about 23% in the top ten. The chain has TRBV19 and TRBJ1-5; TRBD1 might be the D (6 bases). This clonotype originated in a human donor with basal cell carcinoma. The source was PBMCs, collected after anti-PD-1 treatment. The CDR3 coding sequence is TGTGCCAGTAGTATATGGCGGGGGGCGAGAGATCAGCCCCAGCATTTT. This translates into CASSIWRGARDQPQHF. Based on the CDR3 plus reference TRBV19 and TRBJ1-5, the full variable domain is DGGITQSPKYLFRKEGQNVTLSCEQNLNHDAMYWYRQDPGQGLRLIYYSQIVNDFQKGDIAEGYSVSREKKESFPLTVTSAQKNPTAFYLCASSIWRGARDQPQHFGDGTRLSIL.